These 7 T cell receptor beta chains originate from one sample sequenced in a study of tumor-infiltrating lymphocytes in primary liver carcinoma. The researchers produced TCR beta cDNA from roughly 550 ng total RNA with a constant-region primer. Three nested multiplex PCR rounds, a slightly modified ARM-PCR method, built the TCR beta libraries. Researchers ran the first two PCR rounds for roughly 11 cycles each with TRBV1-TRBV30 forward primers and a C-beta reverse primer. TCRdb itself ran the multiplex PCR reads through MiXCR, one entry per CDR3 protein. The data hold about 320,000 distinct CDR3 sequences, with about 60% observed a single time. RNA isolated from unsorted whole blood supplied the blood RNA, with germline DNA also extracted. The sequenced sample consisted of peripheral blood. All receptors derive from a man aged 35 to 55 with primary liver carcinoma and hepatitis B virus infection.

This clonotype was observed many times. The rearrangement uses TRBV7-8 and TRBJ1-6; D is unresolved. This CDR3 spans 14 amino acids. V was cut by 0 bases and J by 10 bases, with 10 bases left in between. Germline V gene lookup returns CDR1 SGHVS and CDR2 FQNEAQ. The CDR3 nucleotides are TGTGCCAGCAGCTTAGCCGCAGAAGGGTCACCCCTCCACTTT. It specifies CASSLAAEGSPLHF.

A word on this clonotype: A much larger clone lies one base from this, so it may be a read error. The chain couples TRBV5-5 to TRBJ2-1, with a weak D call TRBD1 (5 bases). CDR1 and CDR2 (germline): SGHKS, YYEKEE (reference sequence). The CDR3 loop spans 15 amino acids. The CDR3 reads CASSRDSETYNELFF. The CDR3 DNA sequence: TGTGCCAGCAGCCGTGACAGCGAAACCTACAATGAGCTGTTCTTC.

A remark on this clonotype: It may be a read error: a sequence one base away is much more abundant. This chain connects TRBV6-5 to TRBJ2-5; tentatively, D is TRBD2 (7 bases). The CDR3 spans 14 residues. CDR1 is MNHEY, CDR2 SVGAGI, per germline. This chain's CDR3 is CASSYLGGRGTQCF. The CDR3 nucleotides read TGTGCCAGCAGTTACCTCGGGGGGAGGGGGACCCAGTGCTTC.

As regards this clonotype: Its ends do not fully match the called genes, so a read error is possible. This chain uses TRBV28 with TRBJ1-5, with D perhaps TRBD1 (5 bases). Germline lookup yields CDR1 MDHEN and CDR2 SYDVKM. The CDR3 loop spans 14 amino acids. The CDR3 nucleotides read TGTACCAGCAGCCTCCGGGACTGCAATCAGCCCCAGCATTTT. It encodes CTSSLRDCNQPQHF. The variable domain in full, completed from reference TRBV28 and TRBJ1-5, reads DVKVTQSSRYLVKRTGEKVFLECVQDMDHENMFWYRQDPGLGLRLIYFSYDVKMKEKGDIPEGYSVSREKKERFSLILESASTNQTSMYLCTSSLRDCNQPQHFGDGTRLSIL.

On this clonotype itself: This sequence may be a read error, since a much larger clone differs from it by one base. The rearrangement joins TRBV6-2 or TRBV6-3 to TRBJ2-1, with 8 bases matching TRBD2. This CDR3 has 15 amino acids. Germline lookup yields CDR1 MNHEY and CDR2 SVGEGT. CDR3 coding DNA: TGTGCCAGCACGAGGGCGGGAGGCTCCCACAATGAGCAGTTCTTC. This sequence encodes CASTRAGGSHNEQFF.

The sample holds many counts of this clonotype. This chain connects TRBV4-3 to TRBJ1-1; the match to TRBD1 covers 7 bases. Trimming cost V 3 bases and J 4 bases; bases outside gene matches: 5. The CDR3 is 14 residues long. Germline CDR1 reads LGHNA; CDR2 reads YSLEER. CDR3 residues: CASSQLGQATEAFF. The CDR3 coding sequence is TGCGCCAGCAGCCAGCTAGGACAGGCCACTGAAGCTTTCTTT.

This clonotype was observed at least ten times. The chain has TRBV6-5 and TRBJ2-3; D is possibly TRBD2 (5 bases). V was clipped by 5 bases and J by 1 base, with 16 bases between them. This CDR3 spans 16 amino acids. Germline V gene data show CDR1 as MNHEY and CDR2 as SVGAGI. In DNA form, the CDR3 reads TGTGCCAGCAGTCCGATAGGGCTAGCTGGCACAGATACGCAGTATTTT. Protein: CASSPIGLAGTDTQYF.